A single sample is the source of the 15 T cell receptor beta chains below, sequenced in a study of blood T cell repertoires in COVID-19. Generated by immunoSEQ multiplex PCR, the TCRdb table keeps only in-frame clones and is missing some. The table records about 210,000 clones, about 91% of them present only once. The sample taken for sequencing was peripheral blood. Receptor source: a man aged 25-40 years with acute or convalescent COVID-19.

The chain couples TRBV20-1 to TRBJ1-6; D possibly corresponds to TRBD1 (5 bases). The CDR3 runs 12 residues. Germline loops: CDR1 DFQATT, CDR2 SNEGSKA (reference sequence). V gave up 3 bases and J gave up 6 bases, with 6 bases separating them. The CDR3 coding sequence is TGCAGTGCTAGTGGGGCTAATTCACCCCTCCACTTT. Its translation is CSASGANSPLHF.

CDR3 sequence reads: CASSLAGTRGTGELFF. CDR3 DNA: TGTGCCAGCAGTCTGGCCGGGACAAGGGGCACCGGGGAGCTGTTTTTT. The V and J genes are TRBV5-5 and TRBJ2-2; D perhaps matches TRBD1 (6 bases). The length of the CDR3 is 16 residues. Trimming removed 5 bases at V and 4 bases at J, with 18 bases between. Germline assignment: CDR1 SGHKS and CDR2 YYEKEE (reference sequence). The full variable domain, in which reference TRBV5-5 and TRBJ2-2 provide the parts outside the CDR3, is DAGVTQSPTHLIKTRGQQVTLRCSPISGHKSVSWYQQVLGQGPQFIFQYYEKEERGRGNFPDRFSARQFPNYSSELNVNALLLGDSALYLCASSLAGTRGTGELFFGEGSRLTVL.

The chain combines TRBV28 with TRBJ2-5; 9 bases are a match to TRBD2. CDR1 and CDR2 (germline): MDHEN, SYDVKM. The V and J ends lost 10 bases and 5 bases, in that order; junction bases with no gene match: 14. This CDR3 is 15 amino acids long. CDR3 coding DNA: TGTGCCACCGCCCGGGCTAGCGGGACCCAGGAGACCCAGTACTTC. Protein product: CATARASGTQETQYF.

V usage is TRBV7-6 and J usage is TRBJ2-5; a weak D match, TRBD2 (6 bases). CDR1 is SGHVS, CDR2 FNYEAQ, per germline. This CDR3 region has 15 residues. Trimming took off 1 base at V and 2 bases at J, with 11 bases between the two ends. The CDR3 DNA reads as TGTGCCAGCAGCTTAGTCGGGGGACGACAAGAGACCCAGTACTTC. As protein: CASSLVGGRQETQYF.

Of note for this clone: Sequence at one end of the junction differs from germline and may be a read error. V usage is TRBV19 and J usage is TRBJ1-4; 9 bases line up with TRBD1. The length of the CDR3 is 14 residues. Germline V gene data show CDR1 as LNHDA and CDR2 as SQIVND (reference sequence). As DNA, the CDR3 is TGTGCCAGCAGTAAAGGGACAGGGAGTGAAAAACTGTTTTTT. This sequence encodes CASSKGTGSEKLFF. Complete variable domain (other parts from reference TRBV19 and TRBJ1-4): DGGITQSPKYLFRKEGQNVTLSCEQNLNHDAMYWYRQDPGQGLRLIYYSQIVNDFQKGDIAEGYSVSREKKESFPLTVTSAQKNPTAFYLCASSKGTGSEKLFFGSGTQLSVL.

CDR3 nucleotides: TGTGCCAGCAGCGTACTCCCGGGACAGGGCGTAGGAAACACCATATATTTT. It specifies CASSVLPGQGVGNTIYF. This sequence joins TRBV9 and TRBJ1-3, with 9 nucleotides matching TRBD1. V dropped 1 base and J dropped 4; count of bases not matched to a gene: 9. This CDR3 contains 17 residues. The germline gives CDR1 SGDLS, CDR2 YYNGEE.

The chain links TRBV5-6 to TRBJ1-3; D not resolved. Judging by the DNA end, TRBJ2-2 fits better; the J call may be wrong. This CDR3 is built from 11 residues. Germline CDR1 reads SGHDT; CDR2 reads YYEEEE. The CDR3 DNA reads TGTGCCAGCACCCCGGGCGGGGAGCTGTTTTTT. Translating it yields CASTPGGELFF.

This chain uses TRBV28 with TRBJ1-3, with D uncertain. This CDR3 is 16 amino acids long. Trimming cost V 5 bases and J 5 bases, with 19 bases left between them. In germline, CDR1 is MDHEN, CDR2 SYDVKM. The CDR3 sequence: CASSPHRRSGRNTIYF. DNA for the CDR3: TGTGCCAGCAGTCCCCACCGACGTTCAGGTCGAAACACCATATATTTT.

This clone was observed many times. This chain uses TRBV21-1 with TRBJ2-3; the table's D call TRBD2 went unverified against the DNA. TRBV21-1 is a documented pseudogene. The CDR3 extends over 14 amino acids. This CDR3 reads CASSARVSTDTQYF. Here the CDR3 DNA reads TGTGCCAGCAGCGCGAGGGTTAGCACAGATACGCAGTATTTT.

V and J are TRBV13 and TRBJ1-6; 7 bases map to TRBD1. CDR3 length: 14 amino acids. CDR1 and CDR2 from the germline V gene are PRHDT and FYEKMQ (reference sequence). The V and J ends lost 5 bases and 9 bases, in that order; junction bases with no gene match: 7. In nucleotides, the CDR3 is TGTGCCAGCAGCCCAGGGGGGTGGGTTTCACCCCTCCACTTT. This translates into CASSPGGWVSPLHF.

The chain joins TRBV15 to TRBJ2-7; D not resolved. V dropped 2 bases and J dropped 2 bases, with 19 bases sitting between them. Germline values: CDR1 LNHNV, CDR2 YYDKDF (reference sequence). CDR3 length equals 17 residues. This CDR3 reads CATSRTALSASPYEQYF. DNA of the CDR3: TGTGCCACCAGCAGAACTGCGTTGAGCGCGAGTCCCTACGAGCAGTACTTC. The full variable domain, completed using reference TRBV15 and TRBJ2-7, is DAMVIQNPRYQVTQFGKPVTLSCSQTLNHNVMYWYQQKSSQAPKLLFHYYDKDFNNEADTPDNFQSRRPNTSFCFLDIRSPGLGDTAMYLCATSRTALSASPYEQYFGPGTRLTVT.

This chain uses TRBV5-5 with TRBJ1-2, with D tentatively TRBD1 (6 bases). Trimming took 0 bases from V and 4 from J, leaving 16 bases between them. Germline lookup yields CDR1 SGHKS and CDR2 YYEKEE (reference sequence). This CDR3 spans 16 amino acids. Here the CDR3 DNA reads TGTGCCAGCAGCTTGGCCGTTCAGGGGTCGCTCTATGGCTACACCTTC. Translated: CASSLAVQGSLYGYTF. The complete variable domain, with remaining parts taken from reference TRBV5-5 and TRBJ1-2, reads DAGVTQSPTHLIKTRGQQVTLRCSPISGHKSVSWYQQVLGQGPQFIFQYYEKEERGRGNFPDRFSARQFPNYSSELNVNALLLGDSALYLCASSLAVQGSLYGYTFGSGTRLTVV.

The CDR3 region is CASRPTNTGRITQHF. CDR3 nucleotides: TGTGCCAGCAGACCAACAAACACTGGGCGAATAACCCAGCATTTT. The rearrangement links TRBV28 to TRBJ1-5; D unresolved. CDR3 length: 15 residues. Trimming took 6 bases from V and 11 from J, leaving 23 bases between them. In germline, CDR1 is MDHEN, CDR2 SYDVKM. Full variable domain (outside the CDR3, taken from reference TRBV28 and TRBJ1-5): DVKVTQSSRYLVKRTGEKVFLECVQDMDHENMFWYRQDPGLGLRLIYFSYDVKMKEKGDIPEGYSVSREKKERFSLILESASTNQTSMYLCASRPTNTGRITQHFGDGTRLSIL.

The chain couples TRBV7-3 to TRBJ2-3, with D hard to call. Trimming removed 5 bases from V and 2 bases from J, with 11 bases in between. The germline V gene has CDR1 SGHTA and CDR2 FQGTGA. The CDR3 spans 14 residues. The CDR3 DNA reads as TGTGCCAGCAGCCGCGACTTGAACACAGATACGCAGTATTTT. Translated: CASSRDLNTDTQYF.

The chain has TRBV2 and TRBJ2-4, with 8 positions matching TRBD2. Germline V gene data show CDR1 as SNHLY and CDR2 as FYNNEI. This CDR3 has 16 amino acids. The junction had 5 bases not matched to a gene; V was cut back by 3 bases and J by 1 base. The CDR3 region has the DNA TGTGCCAGCAGTGAGGACGGGGGGGTTGCCAAAAACATTCAGTACTTC. Translating gives CASSEDGGVAKNIQYF.